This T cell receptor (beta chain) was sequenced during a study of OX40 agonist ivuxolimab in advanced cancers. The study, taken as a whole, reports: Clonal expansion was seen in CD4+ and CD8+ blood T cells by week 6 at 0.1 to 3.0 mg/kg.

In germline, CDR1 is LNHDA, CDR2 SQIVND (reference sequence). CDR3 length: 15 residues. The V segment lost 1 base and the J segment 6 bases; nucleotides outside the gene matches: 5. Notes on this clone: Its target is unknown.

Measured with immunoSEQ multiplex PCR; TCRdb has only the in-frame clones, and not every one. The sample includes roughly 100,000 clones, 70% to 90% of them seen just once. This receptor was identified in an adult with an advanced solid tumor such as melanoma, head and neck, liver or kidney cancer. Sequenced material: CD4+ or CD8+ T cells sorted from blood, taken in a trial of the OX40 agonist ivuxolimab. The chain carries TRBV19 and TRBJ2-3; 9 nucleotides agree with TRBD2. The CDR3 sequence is CASSIGGTSSDTQYF. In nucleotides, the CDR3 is TGTGCCAGTAGTATAGGTGGGACTAGCTCGGATACGCAGTATTTT.